These 25 T cell receptor beta chains came from one sample sequenced in a study of regulatory T cells in long-lasting Graves disease. The time point denotes: persistent/refractory GD, antithyroid drugs over 5 years with positive TRAb. PBMC RNA was the source of the TCR library. Arm-PCR of CDR3 regions with iRepertoire HTBI primers generated TCR beta libraries. Each CDR3 protein gets one entry after TCRdb re-called the multiplex PCR reads with MiXCR. Altogether some 330,000 distinct CDR3 sequences are present, roughly 20% being singletons, with the ten largest covering 25% to 30%. The sequenced sample was peripheral blood mononuclear cells (PBMCs), obtained when the disease was refractory, from a patient treated with antithyroid drugs. The receptor source for this set is a woman between 40 and 55 years old with Graves disease.

This clonotype was detected many times. The chain couples TRBV2 to TRBJ1-5, with D unclear. The CDR3 extends over 13 amino acids. CDR1 is SNHLY, CDR2 FYNNEI, per germline. With 3 bases removed from V and 5 bases from J, the gap between germline ends came to 8 bases. CDR3 bases: TGTGCCAGCAGTGACGGGGAGTATCAGCCCCAGCATTTT. The encoded protein is CASSDGEYQPQHF. The whole variable domain, remainder taken from reference TRBV2 and TRBJ1-5, is EPEVTQTPSHQVTQMGQEVILRCVPISNHLYFYWYRQILGQKVEFLVSFYNNEISEKSEIFDDQFSVERPDGSNFTLKIRSTKLEDSAMYFCASSDGEYQPQHFGDGTRLSIL.

At least ten counts were recorded for this clonotype. Here the CDR3 reads CASSEWPGLYNEQFF. The CDR3 DNA reads as TGTGCCAGCAGTGAATGGCCGGGACTTTACAATGAGCAGTTCTTC. This chain uses TRBV2 with TRBJ2-1; weak D call: TRBD2 (6 bases). Trimming took off 2 bases at V and 4 bases at J, with 12 bases between the two ends. Looked up from germline, CDR1 is SNHLY and CDR2 is FYNNEI. The CDR3 loop spans 15 amino acids.

This clonotype was counted many times. The rearrangement links TRBV2 to TRBJ2-5; TRBD2 is a possible D gene (6 bases). Per germline, CDR1 SNHLY and CDR2 FYNNEI. V lost 7 bases and J 5 bases, leaving 17 bases between the germline ends. The CDR3 sequence is 14 residues long. The CDR3 DNA reads TGTGCCAGCATTCTTCCGCGGGATGGGGAGACCCAGTACTTC. The encoded protein is CASILPRDGETQYF.

The rearrangement uses TRBV19 and TRBJ1-2, with D possibly being TRBD1 (6 bases). Germline-derived CDR1 and CDR2 are LNHDA and SQIVND (reference sequence). The length of the CDR3 is 14 residues. V was shortened by 2 bases and J by 4 bases, with 11 bases between the two germline ends. CDR3: CASSIMAQGYGYTF. The CDR3 coding sequence is TGTGCCAGTAGTATAATGGCACAGGGCTATGGCTACACCTTC.

This rearrangement joins TRBV5-1 to TRBJ2-7, with TRBD1 matching 7 bases. CDR3 length equals 14 residues. Unmatched junction bases numbered 6, after V lost 6 bases and J lost 0 bases. Germline lookup yields CDR1 SGHRS and CDR2 YFSETQ. The DNA of the CDR3 is TGCGCCAGCACTGGACAGGATGACTCCTACGAGCAGTACTTC. It encodes CASTGQDDSYEQYF.

The chain links TRBV10-3 to TRBJ2-7, with TRBD2 as a possible D gene (7 bases). The CDR3 has 13 amino acids. Trimming stripped 5 bases from V and 1 base from J, with 9 bases between. Germline loops: CDR1 ENHRY, CDR2 SYGVKD. For the CDR3, the DNA is TGTGCCATCAGTAGGGGGGGTTCCTACGAGCAGTACTTC. Amino acid sequence: CAISRGGSYEQYF.

The rearrangement uses TRBV11-2 and TRBJ2-7; 7 nucleotides line up with TRBD1. CDR1 is SGHAT and CDR2 is FQNNGV in the germline V gene. The CDR3 length is 16 residues. Germline trimming cut 3 bases from V and 2 bases from J; bases unmatched to any gene: 10. The CDR3 DNA sequence: TGTGCCAGCAGCTTTGATCGGGGACAGTCTCCCTACGAGCAGTACTTC. Protein product: CASSFDRGQSPYEQYF.

This clonotype was observed a handful of times. The chain has TRBV20-1 and TRBJ2-2; 9 nucleotides agree with TRBD1. The trim removed 4 bases at V and 6 bases at J, leaving 12 bases unmatched. This CDR3 spans 16 amino acids. The germline V gene encodes CDR1 DFQATT and CDR2 SNEGSKA (reference sequence). CDR3 coding DNA: TGCAGTGCTAAGAAAACCGGGACAGGGCCTGCCGGGGAGCTGTTTTTT. Encoded protein: CSAKKTGTGPAGELFF.

This clonotype appeared many times. The chain links TRBV2 to TRBJ1-4; TRBD1 is a possible D gene (5 bases). V lost 6 bases, J lost 5 bases, and 22 bases lay in between. In germline, CDR1 is SNHLY, CDR2 FYNNEI. The CDR3 has 17 residues. The CDR3 DNA sequence: TGTGCCAGCAGGGACCGGGGGGGGTTTTTACCGAATGAAAAACTGTTTTTT. Amino acids: CASRDRGGFLPNEKLFF.

This clonotype was picked up many times. The rearrangement links TRBV15 to TRBJ2-7, with D uncertain. Trimming shortened V by 0 bases and J by 4 bases, and 13 bases separated the two germline ends. Germline V CDR1 and CDR2: LNHNV, YYDKDF (reference sequence). The CDR3 is 15 amino acids. In DNA form, the CDR3 reads TGTGCCACCAGCAGAGATGCCGGGCCGACGTACGAGCAGTACTTC. Protein product: CATSRDAGPTYEQYF.

This clonotype was picked up many times. The rearrangement uses TRBV28 and TRBJ2-7; D not resolved. Germline V CDR1 and CDR2: MDHEN, SYDVKM. V was clipped by 5 bases and J by 11 bases, with 16 bases between them. This CDR3 has 12 amino acids. CDR3 residues: CASSTTPAAKYF. CDR3 nucleotides: TGTGCCAGCAGTACCACCCCCGCAGCCAAGTACTTC.

Comments on this clonotype: This may stem from a read error, because a much larger clone lies one nucleotide away. V and J are TRBV7-9 and TRBJ2-5; TRBD2 matches 9 bases. This CDR3 is built from 16 residues. Germline trimming cut 5 bases from V and 4 bases from J; bases unmatched to any gene: 11. CDR1 SEHNR and CDR2 FQNEAQ come from the germline V gene (reference sequence). CDR3 coding DNA: TGTGCCAGCAGCAATACGGCGGGAGGGTTTCCAGAGACCCAGTACTTC. This gives the protein CASSNTAGGFPETQYF.

In its sample, this clonotype was seen a few times. This sequence joins TRBV29-1 and TRBJ1-5; 8 nucleotides align to TRBD1. The V gene's germline CDR1 is SQVTM and CDR2 ANQGSEA. The ends lost 5 bases at V and 0 bases at J; junction bases unmatched: 3. The CDR3 totals 14 residues. Here the CDR3 DNA reads TGCAGCGTTCTGGGACAGGATAGCAATCAGCCCCAGCATTTT. Translated: CSVLGQDSNQPQHF.

This clonotype was recorded at least ten times. The rearrangement links TRBV6-1 to TRBJ1-1; TRBD1 is a possible D gene (6 bases). This CDR3 has 12 amino acids. V was cut by 5 bases and J by 8 bases, with 12 bases left in between. CDR1 and CDR2 (germline): MNHNS, SASEGT. The CDR3: CASSKQTGEAFF. In nucleotides, the CDR3 is TGTGCCAGCAGTAAACAAACAGGGGAAGCTTTCTTT.

Ten or more counts support this clonotype. CDR3 residues: CSASPGGRYEQYF. In nucleotides, the CDR3 is TGCAGTGCTAGCCCAGGGGGCAGGTACGAGCAGTACTTC. The chain has TRBV20-1 and TRBJ2-7, with 8 nucleotides matching TRBD1. The length of the CDR3 is 13 residues. Germline V lookup: CDR1 DFQATT, CDR2 SNEGSKA (reference sequence). The V segment lost 3 bases and the J segment 4 bases; nucleotides outside the gene matches: 5.

The chain uses TRBV27 and TRBJ2-5; 10 bases match TRBD2. V trimming: 0 bases; J trimming: 1 base; junction bases outside the gene matches: 5. The germline CDR1 and CDR2 sequences are MNHEY and SMNVEV (reference sequence). The CDR3 length is 17 residues. CDR3 amino acids: CASSLSQGLAAQETQYF. CDR3 DNA: TGTGCCAGCAGTTTATCCCAAGGACTAGCGGCCCAAGAGACCCAGTACTTC.

The table lists this clonotype with many counts. One junction end disagrees with the germline gene, perhaps due to a read error. DNA of the CDR3: TGTGCCAGCGGTGATATGGCCTACGAGCAGTACTTC. Translated: CASGDMAYEQYF. The V gene is TRBV2, the J gene TRBJ2-7; D remains ambiguous. Germline lookup yields CDR1 SNHLY and CDR2 FYNNEI. The CDR3 length is 12 residues.

The chain employs TRBV11-2 and TRBJ2-6, with a weak D call TRBD1 (5 bases). Germline CDR1 is SGHAT and CDR2 is FQNNGV. CDR3 length: 16 residues. V shed 3 bases and J shed 0 bases, with 9 bases lying between them. The CDR3 protein is CASSLRQISGANVLTF. CDR3 in DNA: TGTGCCAGCAGCTTGAGACAGATCTCTGGGGCCAACGTCCTGACTTTC.

On this clonotype itself: Possible read error: a much larger clone is one base away. This chain joins TRBV20-1 and TRBJ2-5, with TRBD2 matching over 10 bases. Germline lookup yields CDR1 DFQATT and CDR2 SNEGSKA (reference sequence). This CDR3 has 14 amino acids. Unmatched junction bases numbered 10, after V lost 8 bases and J lost 4 bases. The CDR3 DNA reads TGCAGTCCTATCCGGACTAGCGGCCTAGAGACCCAGTACTTC. Its translation: CSPIRTSGLETQYF.

V gene TRBV5-1 combines with J gene TRBJ1-5; D gene uncertain. This CDR3 has 12 residues. The V gene's germline CDR1 is SGHRS and CDR2 YFSETQ. Trimming cost V 5 bases and J 9 bases, with 12 bases left between them. The CDR3 loop reads CASRGTHGPQHF. The CDR3 DNA sequence: TGCGCCAGCAGAGGCACCCATGGGCCCCAGCATTTT.

This clonotype was seen at least ten times. The gene calls are TRBV7-9 and TRBJ1-1; 8 bases match TRBD1. In germline, CDR1 is SEHNR, CDR2 FQNEAQ (reference sequence). The CDR3 contains 15 residues. The ends lost 5 bases at V and 3 bases at J; junction bases unmatched: 8. The CDR3 here is CASSRGTGGDTEAFF. CDR3 nucleotides: TGTGCCAGCAGCCGCGGGACAGGAGGGGACACTGAAGCTTTCTTT.

This clonotype was picked up a small number of times. Here the CDR3 DNA reads TGCGCCAGCAGTGAGGGGCTAGCGGGACCTAGCTCCTACAATGAGCAGTTCTTC. Translation: CASSEGLAGPSSYNEQFF. This sequence joins TRBV10-1 and TRBJ2-1, with 9 bases matching TRBD2. V lost 2 bases and J lost 0; bases outside the gene matches: 8. Germline lookup yields CDR1 WNHNN and CDR2 SYGVQD (reference sequence). This CDR3 is 18 amino acids long.

This clonotype was counted ten times or more. This rearrangement joins TRBV28 to TRBJ2-5; 9 bases align to TRBD1. The germline gives CDR1 MDHEN, CDR2 SYDVKM. J gave up 5 bases and V 3 bases, and 4 bases lay outside the gene matches. The CDR3 contains 14 residues. The CDR3 loop reads CASSFRGTGETQYF. The CDR3 DNA follows: TGTGCCAGCAGTTTCAGGGGGACAGGGGAGACCCAGTACTTC.

The chain carries TRBV4-1 and TRBJ1-1; tentative D call: TRBD1 (5 bases). Germline CDR1 and CDR2: MGHRA and YSYEKL. Trimming stripped 4 bases from V and 7 bases from J, with 13 bases between. The CDR3 contains 13 residues. CDR3 bases: TGCGCCAGCAGCCTAACAGGTGCTTATGAAGCTTTCTTT. Translation gives CASSLTGAYEAFF.

This clonotype was counted at least ten times. The rearrangement uses TRBV2 and TRBJ1-5; D remains unclear. The CDR3 has 12 amino acids. Germline V gene sequence: CDR1 SNHLY, CDR2 FYNNEI. V was trimmed by 5 bases and J by 5 bases, leaving 7 bases between them. CDR3 residues: CASSLRYQPQHF. In DNA, the CDR3 is TGTGCCAGCAGTTTAAGATATCAGCCCCAGCATTTT.